This T cell receptor (beta chain) was identified during a study of Tregs in tolerant kidney transplant recipients. A note on this clone: Coverage ceases 3 residues before the CDR3 finishes, and the germline J gene fills in the end.

The CDR3 has 13 amino acids. The germline CDR1 and CDR2 sequences are SNHLY and FYNNEI. V gave up 6 bases and J gave up 3 bases, with 9 bases separating them. This table comes from immunoSEQ multiplex PCR, and its TCRdb copy is limited to in-frame clones, with some not included. This repertoire includes approximately 52,000 clones. The TCR was taken from a human donor who received a combined kidney and bone marrow transplant. V and J are TRBV2 and TRBJ1-5; D is unresolved. Here the sequenced sample was CD4+ T cells from blood, taken before the transplant. The sequenced CDR3 bases are TGTGCCAGCAGGCTTCGGTTCAATCAGCCC. It specifies CASRLRFNQP. From start to end, the CDR3 is CASRLRFNQPQHF.